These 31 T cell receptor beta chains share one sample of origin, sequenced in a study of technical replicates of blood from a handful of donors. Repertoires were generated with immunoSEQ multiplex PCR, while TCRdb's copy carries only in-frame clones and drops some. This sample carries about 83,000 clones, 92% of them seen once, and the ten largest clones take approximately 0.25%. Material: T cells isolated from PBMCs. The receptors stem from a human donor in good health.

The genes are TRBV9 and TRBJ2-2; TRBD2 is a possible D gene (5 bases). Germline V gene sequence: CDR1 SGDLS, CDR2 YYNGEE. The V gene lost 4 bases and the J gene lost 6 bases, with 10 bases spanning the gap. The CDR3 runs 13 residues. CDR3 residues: CASSTSSPGELFF. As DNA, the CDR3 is TGTGCCAGCAGCACCTCTAGCCCCGGGGAGCTGTTTTTT.

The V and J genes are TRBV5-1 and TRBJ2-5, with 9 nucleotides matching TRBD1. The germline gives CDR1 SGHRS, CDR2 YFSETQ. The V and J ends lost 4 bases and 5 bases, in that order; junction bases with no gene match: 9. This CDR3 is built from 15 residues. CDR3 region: CASSVPGQGYETQYF. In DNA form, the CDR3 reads TGCGCCAGCAGCGTACCGGGACAGGGTTATGAGACCCAGTACTTC.

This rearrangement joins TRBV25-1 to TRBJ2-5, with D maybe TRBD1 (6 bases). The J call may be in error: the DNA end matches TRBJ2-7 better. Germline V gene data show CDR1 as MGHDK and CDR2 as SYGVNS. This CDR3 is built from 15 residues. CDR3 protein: CASSEGTSRCYEQYF. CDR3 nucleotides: TGTGCCAGCAGTGAAGGGACAAGTCGGTGTTACGAGCAGTACTTC.

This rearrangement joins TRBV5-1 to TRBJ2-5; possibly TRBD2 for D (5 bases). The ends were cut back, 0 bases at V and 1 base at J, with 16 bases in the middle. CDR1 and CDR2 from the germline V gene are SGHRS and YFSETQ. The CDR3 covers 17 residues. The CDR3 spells CASSLGGERGFQETQYF. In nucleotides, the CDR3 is TGCGCCAGCAGCTTGGGTGGGGAACGGGGATTCCAAGAGACCCAGTACTTC. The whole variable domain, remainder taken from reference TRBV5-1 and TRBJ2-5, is KAGVTQTPRYLIKTRGQQVTLSCSPISGHRSVSWYQQTPGQGLQFLFEYFSETQRNKGNFPGRFSGRQFSNSRSEMNVSTLELGDSALYLCASSLGGERGFQETQYFGPGTRLLVL.

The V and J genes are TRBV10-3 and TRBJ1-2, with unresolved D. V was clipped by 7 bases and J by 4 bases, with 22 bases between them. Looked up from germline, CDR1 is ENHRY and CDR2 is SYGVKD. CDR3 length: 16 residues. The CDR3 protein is CAIKTMGQPLIYGYTF. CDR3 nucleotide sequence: TGTGCCATCAAAACCATGGGCCAACCTCTTATCTATGGCTACACCTTC.

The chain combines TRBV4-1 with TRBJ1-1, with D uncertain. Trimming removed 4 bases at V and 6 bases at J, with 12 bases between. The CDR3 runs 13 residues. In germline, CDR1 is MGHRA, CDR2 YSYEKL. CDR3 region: CASSRLGASEAFF. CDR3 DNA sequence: TGCGCCAGCAGCCGACTAGGAGCCTCTGAAGCTTTCTTT.

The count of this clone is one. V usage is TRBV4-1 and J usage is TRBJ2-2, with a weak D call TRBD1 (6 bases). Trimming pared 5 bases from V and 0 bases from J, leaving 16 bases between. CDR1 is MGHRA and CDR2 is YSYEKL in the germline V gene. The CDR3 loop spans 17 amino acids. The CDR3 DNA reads TGCGCCAGCAGCGAAATGACAGGTCCTCCGAACACCGGGGAGCTGTTTTTT. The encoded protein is CASSEMTGPPNTGELFF.

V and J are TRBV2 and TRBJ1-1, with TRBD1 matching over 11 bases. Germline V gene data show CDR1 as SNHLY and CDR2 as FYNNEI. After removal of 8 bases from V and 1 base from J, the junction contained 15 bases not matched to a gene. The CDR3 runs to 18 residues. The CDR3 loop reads CASGRTGQGAVWNTEAFF. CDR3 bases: TGTGCCAGCGGACGTACCGGACAGGGGGCTGTTTGGAACACTGAAGCTTTCTTT. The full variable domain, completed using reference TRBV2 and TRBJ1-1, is EPEVTQTPSHQVTQMGQEVILRCVPISNHLYFYWYRQILGQKVEFLVSFYNNEISEKSEIFDDQFSVERPDGSNFTLKIRSTKLEDSAMYFCASGRTGQGAVWNTEAFFGQGTRLTVV.

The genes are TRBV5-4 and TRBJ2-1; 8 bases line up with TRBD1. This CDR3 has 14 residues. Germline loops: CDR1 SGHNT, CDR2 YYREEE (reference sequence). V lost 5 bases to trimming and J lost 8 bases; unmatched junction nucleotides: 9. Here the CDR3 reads CASRPGQGIDEQFF. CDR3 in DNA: TGTGCCAGCAGACCCGGACAGGGTATCGATGAGCAGTTCTTC.

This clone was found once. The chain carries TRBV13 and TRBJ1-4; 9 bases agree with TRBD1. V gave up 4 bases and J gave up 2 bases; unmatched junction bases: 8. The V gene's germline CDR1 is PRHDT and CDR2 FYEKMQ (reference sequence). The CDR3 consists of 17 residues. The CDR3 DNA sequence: TGTGCCAGCAGCTCCCGGGACAGGGATAGCACTAATGAAAAACTGTTTTTT. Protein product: CASSSRDRDSTNEKLFF.

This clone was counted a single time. CDR3 loop: CASSLSQGTDTQYF. CDR3 DNA sequence: TGTGCCAGCAGCTTGAGTCAGGGCACAGATACGCAGTATTTT. This chain connects TRBV5-8 to TRBJ2-3; D unresolved. The CDR3 has 14 amino acids. V shed 1 base and J shed 1 base, with 7 bases lying between them. Germline V gene lookup returns CDR1 SGHTS and CDR2 YDEGEE.

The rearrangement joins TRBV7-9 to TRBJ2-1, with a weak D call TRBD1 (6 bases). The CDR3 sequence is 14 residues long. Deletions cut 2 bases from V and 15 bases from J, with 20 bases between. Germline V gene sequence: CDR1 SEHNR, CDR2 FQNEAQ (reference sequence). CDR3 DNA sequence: TGTGCCAGCAGCTTACAGGGTGGACAGACCTCGGGGTTCTTC. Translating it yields CASSLQGGQTSGFF.

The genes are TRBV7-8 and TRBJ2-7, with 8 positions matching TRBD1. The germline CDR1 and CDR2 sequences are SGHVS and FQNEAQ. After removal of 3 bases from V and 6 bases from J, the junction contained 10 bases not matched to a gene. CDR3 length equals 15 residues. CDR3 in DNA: TGTGCCAGCAGCTTCTCCGGGACAGGTCCTAGCGAGCAGTACTTC. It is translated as CASSFSGTGPSEQYF.

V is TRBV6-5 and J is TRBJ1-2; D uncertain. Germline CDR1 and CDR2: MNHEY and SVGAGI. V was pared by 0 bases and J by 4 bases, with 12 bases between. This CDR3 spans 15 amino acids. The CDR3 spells CASSYSGPSFYGYTF. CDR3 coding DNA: TGTGCCAGCAGTTACTCGGGCCCAAGCTTCTATGGCTACACCTTC.

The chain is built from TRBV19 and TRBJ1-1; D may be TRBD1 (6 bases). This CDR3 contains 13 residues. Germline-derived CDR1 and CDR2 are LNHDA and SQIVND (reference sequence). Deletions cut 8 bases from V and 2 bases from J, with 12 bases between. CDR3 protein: CASETGSNTEAFF. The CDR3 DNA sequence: TGTGCCAGTGAAACAGGGTCAAACACTGAAGCTTTCTTT.

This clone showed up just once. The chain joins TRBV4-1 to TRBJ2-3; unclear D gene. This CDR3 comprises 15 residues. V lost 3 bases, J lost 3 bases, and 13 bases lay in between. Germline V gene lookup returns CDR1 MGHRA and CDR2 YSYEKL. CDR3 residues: CASSQLSIETDTQYF. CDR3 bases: TGCGCCAGCAGCCAGTTGAGCATAGAGACAGATACGCAGTATTTT.

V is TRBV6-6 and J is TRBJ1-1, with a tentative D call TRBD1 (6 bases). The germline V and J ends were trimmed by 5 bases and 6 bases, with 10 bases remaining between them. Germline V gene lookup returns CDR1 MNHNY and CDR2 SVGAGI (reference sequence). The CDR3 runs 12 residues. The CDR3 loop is CASSQGQSEAFF. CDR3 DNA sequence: TGTGCCAGCAGTCAAGGACAGTCTGAAGCTTTCTTT.

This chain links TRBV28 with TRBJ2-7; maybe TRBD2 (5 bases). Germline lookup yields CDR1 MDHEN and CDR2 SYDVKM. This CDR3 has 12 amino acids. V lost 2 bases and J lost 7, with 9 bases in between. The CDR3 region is CASSLTRREQYF. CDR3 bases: TGTGCCAGCAGTTTAACGAGGAGGGAGCAGTACTTC.

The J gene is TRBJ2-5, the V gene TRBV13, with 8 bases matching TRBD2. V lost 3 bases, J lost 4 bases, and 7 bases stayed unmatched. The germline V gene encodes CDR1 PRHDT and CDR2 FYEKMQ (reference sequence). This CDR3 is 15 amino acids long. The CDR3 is CASSFRGGLGETQYF. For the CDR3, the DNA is TGTGCCAGCAGCTTTCGCGGGGGGCTCGGAGAGACCCAGTACTTC.

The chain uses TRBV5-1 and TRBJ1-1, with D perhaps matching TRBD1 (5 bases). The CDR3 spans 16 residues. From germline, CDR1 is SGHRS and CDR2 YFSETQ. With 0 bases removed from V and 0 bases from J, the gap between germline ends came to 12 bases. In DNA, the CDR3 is TGCGCCAGCAGCTTGGCCCTAGACAGCATGAACACTGAAGCTTTCTTT. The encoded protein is CASSLALDSMNTEAFF.

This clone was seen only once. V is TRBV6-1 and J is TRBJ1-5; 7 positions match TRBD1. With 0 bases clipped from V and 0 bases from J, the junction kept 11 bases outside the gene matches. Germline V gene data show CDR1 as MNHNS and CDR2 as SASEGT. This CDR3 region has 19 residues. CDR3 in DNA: TGTGCCAGCAGTGAAGCGAAGGCAGGGGGTGGTTATAGCAATCAGCCCCAGCATTTT. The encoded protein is CASSEAKAGGGYSNQPQHF.

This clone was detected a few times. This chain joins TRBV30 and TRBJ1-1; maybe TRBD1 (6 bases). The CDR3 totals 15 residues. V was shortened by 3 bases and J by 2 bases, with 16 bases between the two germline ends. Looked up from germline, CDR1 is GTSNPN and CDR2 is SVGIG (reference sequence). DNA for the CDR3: TGTGCCTGGAGATCTGGGGGCTTCGGAAACACTGAAGCTTTCTTT. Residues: CAWRSGGFGNTEAFF.

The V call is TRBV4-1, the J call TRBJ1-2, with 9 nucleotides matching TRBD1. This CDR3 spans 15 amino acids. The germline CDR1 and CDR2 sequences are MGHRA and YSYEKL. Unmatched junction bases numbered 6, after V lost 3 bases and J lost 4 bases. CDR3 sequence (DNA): TGCGCCAGCAGCCAGAGGACAGGGGAAACCTATGGCTACACCTTC. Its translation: CASSQRTGETYGYTF.

The DNA of the CDR3 is TGTGCCAGCAGTTACTCGAGACAGTCCGGTGAGCAGTACTTC. This encodes CASSYSRQSGEQYF. This chain links TRBV6-6 with TRBJ2-7, with D possibly matching TRBD1 (5 bases). The V gene's germline CDR1 is MNHNY and CDR2 SVGAGI (reference sequence). The CDR3 extends over 14 amino acids. V shed 0 bases and J shed 7 bases, with 13 bases lying between them.

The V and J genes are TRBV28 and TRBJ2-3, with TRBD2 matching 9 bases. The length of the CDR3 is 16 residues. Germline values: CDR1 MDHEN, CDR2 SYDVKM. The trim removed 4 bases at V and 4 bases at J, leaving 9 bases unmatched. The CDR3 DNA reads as TGTGCCAGCAGTTCGATAGCGGGAGTTCGCGCAGATACGCAGTATTTT. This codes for CASSSIAGVRADTQYF.

This CDR3 reads CASSQGSEAFF. CDR3 DNA sequence: TGTGCCAGCTCACAGGGGTCTGAAGCTTTCTTT. This chain joins TRBV18 and TRBJ1-1, with TRBD1 as a possible D gene (5 bases). The length of the CDR3 is 11 residues. Trimming took 4 bases from V and 6 from J, leaving 6 bases between them. The germline V gene encodes CDR1 KGHSH and CDR2 LQKENI. Combining the CDR3 with reference TRBV18 and TRBJ1-1 gives the whole variable domain NAGVMQNPRHLVRRRGQEARLRCSPMKGHSHVYWYRQLPEEGLKFMVYLQKENIIDESGMPKERFSAEFPKEGPSILRIQQVVRGDSAAYFCASSQGSEAFFGQGTRLTVV.

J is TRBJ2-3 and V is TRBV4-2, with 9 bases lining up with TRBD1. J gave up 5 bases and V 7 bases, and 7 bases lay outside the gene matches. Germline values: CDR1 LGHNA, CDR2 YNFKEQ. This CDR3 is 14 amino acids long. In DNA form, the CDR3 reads TGTGCCAGCAACAAACAGGGGGCGGAAGATACGCAGTATTTT. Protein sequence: CASNKQGAEDTQYF.

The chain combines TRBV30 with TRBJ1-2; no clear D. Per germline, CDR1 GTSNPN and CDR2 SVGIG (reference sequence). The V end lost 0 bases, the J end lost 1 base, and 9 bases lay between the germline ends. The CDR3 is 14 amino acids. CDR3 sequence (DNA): TGTGCCTGGAGTGTCTCGACGGGTAACTATGGCTACACCTTC. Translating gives CAWSVSTGNYGYTF.

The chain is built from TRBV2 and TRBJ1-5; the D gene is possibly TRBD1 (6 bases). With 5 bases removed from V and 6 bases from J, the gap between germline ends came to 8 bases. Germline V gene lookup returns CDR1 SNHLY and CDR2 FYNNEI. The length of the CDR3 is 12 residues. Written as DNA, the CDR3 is TGTGCCAGCAGTACAGGGATTCAGCCCCAGCATTTT. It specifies CASSTGIQPQHF.

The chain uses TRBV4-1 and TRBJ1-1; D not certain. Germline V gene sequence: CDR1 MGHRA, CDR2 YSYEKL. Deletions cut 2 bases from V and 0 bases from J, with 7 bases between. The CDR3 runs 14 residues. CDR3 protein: CASSQIHLNTEAFF. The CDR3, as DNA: TGCGCCAGCAGCCAAATACATCTGAACACTGAAGCTTTCTTT.

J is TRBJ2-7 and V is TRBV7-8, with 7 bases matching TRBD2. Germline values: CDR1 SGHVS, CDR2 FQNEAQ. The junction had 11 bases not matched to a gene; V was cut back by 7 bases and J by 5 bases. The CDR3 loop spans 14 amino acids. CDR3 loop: CASKKLAGFDEQYF. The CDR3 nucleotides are TGTGCCAGCAAGAAGTTAGCGGGCTTCGACGAGCAGTACTTC.